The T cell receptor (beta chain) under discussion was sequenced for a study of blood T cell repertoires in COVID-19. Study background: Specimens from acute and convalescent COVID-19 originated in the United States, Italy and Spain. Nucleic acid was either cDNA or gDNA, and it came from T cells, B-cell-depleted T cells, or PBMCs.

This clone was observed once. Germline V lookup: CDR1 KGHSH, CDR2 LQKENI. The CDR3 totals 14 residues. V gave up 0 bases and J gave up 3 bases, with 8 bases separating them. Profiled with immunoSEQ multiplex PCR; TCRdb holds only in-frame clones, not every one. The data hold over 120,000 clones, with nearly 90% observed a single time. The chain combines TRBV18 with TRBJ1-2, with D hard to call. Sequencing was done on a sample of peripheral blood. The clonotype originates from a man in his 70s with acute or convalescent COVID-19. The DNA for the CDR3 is TGTGCCAGCTCACCACCAGAGCCTGACTATGGCTACACCTTC. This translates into CASSPPEPDYGYTF.